These 10 T cell receptor beta chains were all obtained from the same sample, sequenced in a study of cytomegalovirus exposure and HLA in healthy donors. It was with 60 Vbeta and 13 Jbeta primers that the PCR ran. Assay used: immunoSEQ multiplex PCR; TCRdb lists only in-frame clones, some missing. The sample shows about 150,000 clones, roughly a tenth of them seen only once. The sequencing input was PBMCs. The source of these receptors is a male donor in good health and CMV-seronegative.

The table lists this clone with a few counts. The V call is TRBV30, the J call TRBJ2-5; the match to TRBD1 covers 8 bases. The CDR3 is 14 amino acids. J was trimmed by 0 bases and V by 7 bases; bases with no gene match: 7. CDR1 and CDR2 (germline): GTSNPN, SVGIG (reference sequence). CDR3 amino acids: CASGEDRDQETQYF. In DNA form, the CDR3 reads TGTGCCTCTGGAGAGGACAGGGACCAAGAGACCCAGTACTTC.

The rearrangement joins TRBV5-5 to TRBJ1-3, with TRBD1 matching over 7 bases. The CDR3 runs to 16 residues. Germline V CDR1 and CDR2: SGHKS, YYEKEE (reference sequence). V lost 3 bases to trimming and J lost 0 bases; unmatched junction nucleotides: 6. CDR3 sequence reads: CASSSAAGGSGNTIYF. CDR3 DNA sequence: TGTGCCAGCAGCTCAGCTGCAGGGGGCTCTGGAAACACCATATATTTT. The full variable domain, with the rest looked up from reference TRBV5-5 and TRBJ1-3, is DAGVTQSPTHLIKTRGQQVTLRCSPISGHKSVSWYQQVLGQGPQFIFQYYEKEERGRGNFPDRFSARQFPNYSSELNVNALLLGDSALYLCASSSAAGGSGNTIYFGEGSWLTVV.

This clone was observed a few times. V is TRBV19 and J is TRBJ1-5, with TRBD1 identical over 11 bases. The germline gives CDR1 LNHDA, CDR2 SQIVND (reference sequence). The CDR3 runs 15 residues. With V trimmed by 7 bases and J by 4 bases, 6 bases remained unmatched. DNA for the CDR3: TGTGCCAGTACCATGGGGACAGGGGGGAATCAGCCCCAGCATTTT. Protein: CASTMGTGGNQPQHF.

This clone has just a few counts. The J gene is TRBJ1-4, the V gene TRBV7-4; D is perhaps TRBD1 (5 bases). The CDR3 is made up of 18 amino acids. Trimming cost V 4 bases and J 1 base, with 19 bases left between them. Germline CDR1 is SGHVT and CDR2 is SQSDAQ. For the CDR3, the DNA is TGTGCCAGCAGCTGGGGACTCCAACTTCAAGGAACTAATGAAAAACTGTTTTTT. Encoded protein: CASSWGLQLQGTNEKLFF.

This clone was detected a few times. The same CDR3 also results from other DNA sequences found in this sample. The chain carries TRBV19 and TRBJ1-1; TRBD1 might be the D (6 bases). This CDR3 has 16 residues. Trimming took 1 base from V and 3 from J, leaving 15 bases between them. The V gene's germline CDR1 is LNHDA and CDR2 SQIVND (reference sequence). Here the CDR3 reads CASSIGIDRIDTEAFF. DNA of the CDR3: TGTGCCAGTAGTATAGGCATTGACAGGATAGACACTGAAGCTTTCTTT.

The chain combines TRBV28 with TRBJ1-2; D may be TRBD1 (5 bases). V lost 4 bases, J lost 4 bases, and 7 bases lay in between. Per germline, CDR1 MDHEN and CDR2 SYDVKM. The CDR3 has 12 amino acids. The CDR3 DNA follows: TGTGCCAGCAGTTGGAGGGGCTATGGCTACACCTTC. Its protein product is CASSWRGYGYTF.

The chain is built from TRBV27 and TRBJ2-5; TRBD1 matches 8 bases. In germline, CDR1 is MNHEY, CDR2 SMNVEV (reference sequence). The CDR3 has 16 residues. Losses at the gene ends were 2 bases for V and 5 bases for J; bases not matched to a gene: 10. CDR3 nucleotide sequence: TGTGCCAGCAGTTTAAGTCCAGGGGGCGAGATGGAGACCCAGTACTTC. It yields the protein CASSLSPGGEMETQYF.

This chain joins TRBV29-1 and TRBJ2-7; D might be TRBD1 (6 bases). The V gene lost 3 bases and the J gene lost 3 bases, with 12 bases spanning the gap. This CDR3 is built from 13 residues. Germline values: CDR1 SQVTM, CDR2 ANQGSEA. The DNA for the CDR3 is TGCAGCGTTGAGATCTCCAGGGGCTACGAGCAGTACTTC. It is translated as CSVEISRGYEQYF.

This chain uses TRBV5-6 with TRBJ1-2; D uncertain. Germline V gene data show CDR1 as SGHDT and CDR2 as YYEEEE. This CDR3 spans 11 amino acids. The V and J ends lost 6 bases and 5 bases respectively, with 8 bases between them. The CDR3 region has the DNA TGTGCCAGCACCCGCGGGTATGGCTACACCTTC. It yields the protein CASTRGYGYTF. Complete variable domain (other parts from reference TRBV5-6 and TRBJ1-2): DAGVTQSPTHLIKTRGQQVTLRCSPKSGHDTVSWYQQALGQGPQFIFQYYEEEERQRGNFPDRFSGHQFPNYSSELNVNALLLGDSALYLCASTRGYGYTFGSGTRLTVV.

This clone appeared a few times. The rearrangement joins TRBV7-9 to TRBJ2-2; 10 bases match TRBD1. Germline V CDR1 and CDR2: SEHNR, FQNEAQ (reference sequence). The CDR3 has 15 residues. Trimming removed 3 bases from V and 13 bases from J; junction bases left unmatched: 11. CDR3 sequence (DNA): TGTGCCAGCAGCTTGCTGACAGGGGGCATGGTTTGGCTGTTTTTT. As protein: CASSLLTGGMVWLFF.